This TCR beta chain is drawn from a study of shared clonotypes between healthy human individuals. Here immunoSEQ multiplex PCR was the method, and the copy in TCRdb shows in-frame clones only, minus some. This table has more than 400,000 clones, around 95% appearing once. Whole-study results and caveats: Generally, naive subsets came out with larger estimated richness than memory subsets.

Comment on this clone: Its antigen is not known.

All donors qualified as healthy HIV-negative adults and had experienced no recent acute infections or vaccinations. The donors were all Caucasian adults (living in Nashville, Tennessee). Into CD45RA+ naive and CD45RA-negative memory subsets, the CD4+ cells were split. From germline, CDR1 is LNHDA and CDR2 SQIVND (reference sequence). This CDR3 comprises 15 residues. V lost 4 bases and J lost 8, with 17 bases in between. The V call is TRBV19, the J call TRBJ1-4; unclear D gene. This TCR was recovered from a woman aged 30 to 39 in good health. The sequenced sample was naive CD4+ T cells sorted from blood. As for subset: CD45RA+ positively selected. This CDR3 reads CASSTTGPTKEKLFF. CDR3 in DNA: TGTGCCAGTAGTACCACCGGGCCCACAAAGGAAAAACTGTTTTTT.